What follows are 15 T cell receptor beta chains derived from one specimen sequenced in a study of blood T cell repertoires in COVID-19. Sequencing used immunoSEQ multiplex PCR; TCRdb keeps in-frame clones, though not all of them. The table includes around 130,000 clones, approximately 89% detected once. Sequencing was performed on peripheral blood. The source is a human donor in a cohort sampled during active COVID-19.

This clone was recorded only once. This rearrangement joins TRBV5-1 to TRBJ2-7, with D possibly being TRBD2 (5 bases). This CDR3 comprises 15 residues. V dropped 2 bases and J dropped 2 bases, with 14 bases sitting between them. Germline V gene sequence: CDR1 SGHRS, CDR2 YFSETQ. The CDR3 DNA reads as TGCGCCAGCAGCTTTGGTCGGCCCGGGGCCTACGAGCAGTACTTC. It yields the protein CASSFGRPGAYEQYF.

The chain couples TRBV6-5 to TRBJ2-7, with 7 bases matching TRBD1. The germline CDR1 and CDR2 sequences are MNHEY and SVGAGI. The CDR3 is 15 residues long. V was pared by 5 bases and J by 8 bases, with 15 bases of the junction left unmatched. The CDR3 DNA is TGTGCCAGCAGTCCATCTCAGGGGGTTCTGCTAAAGCAGTACGTC. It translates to CASSPSQGVLLKQYV.

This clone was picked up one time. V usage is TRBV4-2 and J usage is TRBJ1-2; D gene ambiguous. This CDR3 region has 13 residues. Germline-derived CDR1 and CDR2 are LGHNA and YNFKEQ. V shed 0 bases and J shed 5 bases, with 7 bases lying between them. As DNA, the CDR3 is TGTGCCAGCAGCCAAGATGGCGGGTATGGCTACACCTTC. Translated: CASSQDGGYGYTF.

The chain's CDR3 is CASSRRQGLRDTQYF. In DNA, the CDR3 is TGTGCCAGCAGCAGAAGACAGGGATTGAGAGATACGCAGTATTTT. The V call is TRBV5-6, the J call TRBJ2-3; 7 bases align to TRBD1. The CDR3 consists of 15 residues. Per germline, CDR1 SGHDT and CDR2 YYEEEE. V lost 4 bases to trimming and J lost 5 bases; unmatched junction nucleotides: 10.

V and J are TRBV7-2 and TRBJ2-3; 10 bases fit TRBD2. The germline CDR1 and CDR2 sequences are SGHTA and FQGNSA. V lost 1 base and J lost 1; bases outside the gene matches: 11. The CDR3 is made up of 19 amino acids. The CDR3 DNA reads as TGTGCCAGCAGCTTAGAGGGGACTGCCGGGACTAGCGGCACAGATACGCAGTATTTT. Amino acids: CASSLEGTAGTSGTDTQYF.

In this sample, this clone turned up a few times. Written as DNA, the CDR3 is TGTGCCAGCAGCCGGGTGGGGACTAGCGGATATCATGAGCAGTTCTTC. It codes for CASSRVGTSGYHEQFF. The chain is built from TRBV6-4 and TRBJ2-1, with 11 positions matching TRBD2. The CDR3 has 16 residues. CDR1 is MRHNA, CDR2 SNTAGT, per germline. Trimming took 6 bases from V and 8 from J; bases not matched to a gene: 12.

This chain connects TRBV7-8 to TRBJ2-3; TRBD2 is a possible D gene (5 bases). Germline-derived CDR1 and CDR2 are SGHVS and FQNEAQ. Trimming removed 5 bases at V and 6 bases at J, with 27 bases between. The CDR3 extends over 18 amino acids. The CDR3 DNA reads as TGTGCCAGCAGCCCGGCCGTCGCTAGCTTCCAAAAAGGGGATACGCAGTATTTT. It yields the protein CASSPAVASFQKGDTQYF.

In nucleotides, the CDR3 is TGTGCCAGCAGCCACCGCGGGCCGGGGTCGAACACTGAAGCTTTCTTT. It yields the protein CASSHRGPGSNTEAFF. The V gene is TRBV3-1 (or the pseudogene TRBV3-2), the J gene TRBJ1-1, with no clear D. V lost 3 bases to trimming and J lost 1 base, with 15 bases between them. The CDR3 spans 16 residues. From germline, CDR1 is LGHDT and CDR2 YNNKEL (reference sequence).

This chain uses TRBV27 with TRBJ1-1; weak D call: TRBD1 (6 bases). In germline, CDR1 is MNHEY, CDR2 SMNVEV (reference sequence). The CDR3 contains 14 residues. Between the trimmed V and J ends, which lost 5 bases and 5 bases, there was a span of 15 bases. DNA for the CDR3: TGTGCCAGCAGTATCTCAGGGGTAGCGACTGAAGCTTTCTTT. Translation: CASSISGVATEAFF.

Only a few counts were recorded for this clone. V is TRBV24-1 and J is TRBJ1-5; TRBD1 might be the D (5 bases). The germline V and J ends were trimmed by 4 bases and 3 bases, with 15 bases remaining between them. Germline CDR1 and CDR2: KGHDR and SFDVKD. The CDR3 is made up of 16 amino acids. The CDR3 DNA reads TGTGCCACCAGTGACCCTTCTGGGGGGAACAATCAGCCCCAGCATTTT. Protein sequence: CATSDPSGGNNQPQHF.

The CDR3 loop is CASSSGGAGVNEQFF. CDR3 in DNA: TGTGCCAGCAGTTCCGGGGGGGCGGGAGTAAATGAGCAGTTCTTC. The genes are TRBV6-2 or TRBV6-3 and TRBJ2-1, with 8 positions matching TRBD2. The germline V gene has CDR1 MNHEY and CDR2 SVGEGT. This CDR3 comprises 15 residues. With V trimmed by 4 bases and J by 7 bases, 9 bases remained unmatched.

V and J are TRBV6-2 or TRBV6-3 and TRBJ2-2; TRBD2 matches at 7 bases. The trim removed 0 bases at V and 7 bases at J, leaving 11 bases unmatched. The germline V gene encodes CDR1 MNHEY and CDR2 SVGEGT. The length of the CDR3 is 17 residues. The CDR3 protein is CASSYSSAAGRGGELFF. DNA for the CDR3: TGTGCCAGCAGTTACTCTTCTGCGGCGGGGAGGGGCGGGGAGCTGTTTTTT.

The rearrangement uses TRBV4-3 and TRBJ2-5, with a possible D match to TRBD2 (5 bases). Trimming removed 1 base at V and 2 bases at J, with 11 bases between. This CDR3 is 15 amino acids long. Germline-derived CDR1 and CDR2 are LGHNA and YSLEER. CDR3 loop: CASSQAPRGQETQYF. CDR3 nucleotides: TGCGCCAGCAGCCAAGCCCCTCGCGGGCAAGAGACCCAGTACTTC.

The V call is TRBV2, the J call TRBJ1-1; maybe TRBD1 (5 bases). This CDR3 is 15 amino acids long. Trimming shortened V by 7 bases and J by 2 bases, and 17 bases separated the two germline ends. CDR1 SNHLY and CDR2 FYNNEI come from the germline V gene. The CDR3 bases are TGTGCCAGCACTTCGATGCCAGGGTTTAACACTGAAGCTTTCTTT. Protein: CASTSMPGFNTEAFF.

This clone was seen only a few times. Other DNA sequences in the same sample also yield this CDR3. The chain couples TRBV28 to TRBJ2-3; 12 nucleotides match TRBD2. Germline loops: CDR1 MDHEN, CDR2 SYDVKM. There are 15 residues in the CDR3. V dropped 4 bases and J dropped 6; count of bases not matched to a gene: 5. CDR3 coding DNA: TGTGCCAGCAGTTCGCTAGCGGGAGGGACGGATACGCAGTATTTT. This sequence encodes CASSSLAGGTDTQYF.